These 13 T cell receptor beta chains came from one sample sequenced in a study of blood T cell repertoires in COVID-19. Sequencing was performed with immunoSEQ multiplex PCR; in TCRdb, only in-frame clones are kept and a portion is missing. The sample contains around 240,000 clones, 75% to 90% of which appear only once. Source material: PBMCs or T cells enriched from blood (not recorded which). The receptors were sampled from a woman in her 50s who had recovered from COVID-19.

The V call is TRBV5-1, the J call TRBJ2-1; 11 nucleotides agree with TRBD2. Germline values: CDR1 SGHRS, CDR2 YFSETQ. CDR3 length: 15 residues. V was pared by 4 bases and J by 6 bases, with 6 bases of the junction left unmatched. The chain's CDR3 is CASSEWTSGPNEQFF. The CDR3 DNA sequence: TGCGCCAGCAGCGAGTGGACTAGCGGGCCCAATGAGCAGTTCTTC.

The chain employs TRBV18 and TRBJ2-1; D ambiguous. The V and J ends lost 1 base and 5 bases respectively, with 12 bases between them. Germline V gene data show CDR1 as KGHSH and CDR2 as LQKENI. This CDR3 is built from 15 residues. The CDR3 loop reads CASSPLANRDNEQFF. Written as DNA, the CDR3 is TGTGCCAGCTCACCACTGGCTAATCGGGACAATGAGCAGTTCTTC.

This clone was seen ten or more times. The V call is TRBV11-3, the J call TRBJ2-2; D perhaps matches TRBD1 (5 bases). This CDR3 comprises 17 residues. V lost 5 bases, J lost 4 bases, and 20 bases lay in between. The germline gives CDR1 SGHNT, CDR2 YENEEA. Written as DNA, the CDR3 is TGTGCCAGCAGCCTCAAATTATGGGGCCTTGGCACCGGGGAGCTGTTTTTT. This sequence encodes CASSLKLWGLGTGELFF. Full variable domain (missing parts from reference TRBV11-3 and TRBJ2-2): EAGVVQSPRYKIIEKKQPVAFWCNPISGHNTLYWYLQNLGQGPELLIRYENEEAVDDSQLPKDRFSAERLKGVDSTLKIQPAELGDSAVYLCASSLKLWGLGTGELFFGEGSRLTVL.

The chain carries TRBV7-9 and TRBJ1-4; 9 nucleotides match TRBD1. Germline-derived CDR1 and CDR2 are SEHNR and FQNEAQ (reference sequence). V lost 1 base and J lost 8; bases outside the gene matches: 11. This CDR3 is 17 amino acids long. CDR3 sequence: CASSLGLGQGWLEKLFF. The CDR3 DNA reads as TGTGCCAGCAGCTTAGGTCTGGGACAGGGATGGTTAGAAAAACTGTTTTTT.

This chain links TRBV5-6 with TRBJ1-5; no firm D call. CDR1 and CDR2 from the germline V gene are SGHDT and YYEEEE. The CDR3 has 14 amino acids. The V end lost 0 bases, the J end lost 4 bases, and 8 bases lay between the germline ends. In DNA, the CDR3 is TGTGCCAGCAGCTTGGGTCGGTGGAATCAGCCCCAGCATTTT. Protein product: CASSLGRWNQPQHF.

This rearrangement joins TRBV3-1 (or the pseudogene TRBV3-2) to TRBJ2-1; the D gene is possibly TRBD2 (6 bases). Germline V gene sequence: CDR1 LGHDT, CDR2 YNNKEL (reference sequence). Trimming pared 0 bases from V and 6 bases from J, leaving 9 bases between. The CDR3 has 14 residues. CDR3 sequence: CASSQDGSFNEQFF. The CDR3 DNA reads as TGTGCCAGCAGCCAAGACGGGAGTTTCAATGAGCAGTTCTTC.

This clone occurred once. The sample holds other DNA sequences that translate to the same CDR3. CDR3 in amino acids: CASSEATGGNQPQHF. CDR3 coding DNA: TGTGCCAGCAGTGAAGCGACAGGCGGCAATCAGCCCCAGCATTTT. The J gene is TRBJ1-5, the V gene TRBV2; maybe TRBD1 (6 bases). The CDR3 is 15 residues long. The germline V gene has CDR1 SNHLY and CDR2 FYNNEI. Trimming pared 0 bases from V and 2 bases from J, leaving 8 bases between.

The rearrangement uses TRBV11-2 and TRBJ2-5; D not certain. Trimming shortened V by 5 bases and J by 5 bases, and 15 bases separated the two germline ends. The CDR3 is 14 amino acids. Germline values: CDR1 SGHAT, CDR2 FQNNGV. The CDR3 spells CASSRTSTSETQYF. As DNA, the CDR3 is TGTGCCAGCAGCCGCACCAGTACCTCTGAGACCCAGTACTTC.

CDR3 loop: CASSAGHNLNTEAFF. The DNA for the CDR3 is TGTGCCAGCAGCGCCGGACACAATTTAAACACTGAAGCTTTCTTT. The gene calls are TRBV5-8 and TRBJ1-1; D possibly corresponds to TRBD1 (5 bases). There are 15 residues in the CDR3. The germline V gene has CDR1 SGHTS and CDR2 YDEGEE. Trimming stripped 4 bases from V and 2 bases from J, with 15 bases between.

The chain is built from TRBV7-9 and TRBJ1-1; unclear D gene. V lost 8 bases, J lost 5 bases, and 18 bases lay in between. Germline V gene lookup returns CDR1 SEHNR and CDR2 FQNEAQ (reference sequence). CDR3 size: 14 residues. This CDR3 is CASGNDWVGTEAFF. The CDR3 DNA sequence: TGTGCCAGCGGAAATGACTGGGTCGGAACTGAAGCTTTCTTT.

The CDR3 protein is CASSPGELNEQFF. In nucleotides, the CDR3 is TGTGCCAGCTCACCAGGGGAGTTGAATGAGCAGTTCTTC. This chain joins TRBV18 and TRBJ2-1; D is perhaps TRBD2 (5 bases). V dropped 2 bases and J dropped 7 bases, with 9 bases sitting between them. The CDR3 sequence is 13 residues long. The V gene's germline CDR1 is KGHSH and CDR2 LQKENI.

This chain joins TRBV28 and TRBJ2-1; TRBD2 matches at 7 bases. Unmatched junction bases numbered 8, after V lost 6 bases and J lost 6 bases. The CDR3 consists of 14 residues. Germline assignment: CDR1 MDHEN and CDR2 SYDVKM. The DNA of the CDR3 is TGTGCCAGCAGGCGGGTAGCGGGCCGCAATGAGCAGTTCTTC. Protein sequence: CASRRVAGRNEQFF.

The chain employs TRBV12-5 and TRBJ1-1; a weak D match, TRBD1 (5 bases). V dropped 6 bases and J dropped 4 bases, with 15 bases sitting between them. Germline V gene lookup returns CDR1 LGHNT and CDR2 FRNRAP. The CDR3 length is 14 residues. Here the CDR3 reads CASGMGGSGTEAFF. Here the CDR3 DNA reads TGTGCTAGTGGCATGGGGGGTTCGGGCACTGAAGCTTTCTTT.